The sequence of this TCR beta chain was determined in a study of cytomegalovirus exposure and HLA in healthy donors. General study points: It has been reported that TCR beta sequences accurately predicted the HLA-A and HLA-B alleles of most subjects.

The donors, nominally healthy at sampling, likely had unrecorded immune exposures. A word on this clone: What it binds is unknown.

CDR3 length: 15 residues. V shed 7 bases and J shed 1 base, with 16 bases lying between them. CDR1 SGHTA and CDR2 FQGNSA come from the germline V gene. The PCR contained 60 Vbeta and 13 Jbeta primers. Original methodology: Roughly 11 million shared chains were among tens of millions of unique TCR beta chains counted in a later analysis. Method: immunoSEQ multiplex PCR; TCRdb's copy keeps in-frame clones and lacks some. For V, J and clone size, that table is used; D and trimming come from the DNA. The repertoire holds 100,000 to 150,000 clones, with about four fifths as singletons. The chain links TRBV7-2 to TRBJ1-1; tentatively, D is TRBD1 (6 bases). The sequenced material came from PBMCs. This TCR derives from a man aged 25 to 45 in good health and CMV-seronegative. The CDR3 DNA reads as TGTGCCAGCACCTTTACCGGGACAAAGAACACTGAAGCTTTCTTT. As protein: CASTFTGTKNTEAFF.